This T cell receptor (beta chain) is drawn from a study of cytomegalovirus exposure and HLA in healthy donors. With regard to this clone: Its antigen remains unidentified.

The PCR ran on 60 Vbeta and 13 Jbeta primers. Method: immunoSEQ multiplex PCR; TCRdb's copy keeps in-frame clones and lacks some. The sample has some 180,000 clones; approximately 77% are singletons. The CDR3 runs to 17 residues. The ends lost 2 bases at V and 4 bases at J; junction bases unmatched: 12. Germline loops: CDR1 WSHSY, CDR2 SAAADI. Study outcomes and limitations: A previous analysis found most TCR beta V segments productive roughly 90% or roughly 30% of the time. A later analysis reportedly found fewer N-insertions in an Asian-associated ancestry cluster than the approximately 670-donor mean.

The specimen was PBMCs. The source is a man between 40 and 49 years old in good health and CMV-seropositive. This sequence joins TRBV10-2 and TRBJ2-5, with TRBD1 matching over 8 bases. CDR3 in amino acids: CASSEPAGGRQRETQYF. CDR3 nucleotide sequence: TGCGCCAGCAGTGAGCCTGCAGGGGGCAGACAGCGAGAGACCCAGTACTTC.